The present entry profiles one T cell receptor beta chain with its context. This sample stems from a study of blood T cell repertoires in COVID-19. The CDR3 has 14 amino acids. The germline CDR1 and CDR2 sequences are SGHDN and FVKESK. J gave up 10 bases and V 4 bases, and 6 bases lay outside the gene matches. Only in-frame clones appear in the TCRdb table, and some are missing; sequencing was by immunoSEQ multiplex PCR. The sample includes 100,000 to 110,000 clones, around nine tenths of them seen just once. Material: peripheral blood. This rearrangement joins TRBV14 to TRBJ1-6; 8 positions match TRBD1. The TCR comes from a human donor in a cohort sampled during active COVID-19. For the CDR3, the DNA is TGTGCCAGCAGCCTTGGACAGGGAGGCTCACCCCTCCACTTT. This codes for CASSLGQGGSPLHF.